The clone carrying this T cell receptor beta chain appeared once. Its antigen is as yet unknown. CDR1 and CDR2 from the germline V gene are MNHNS and SASEGT. The ends were cut back, 7 bases at V and 7 bases at J, with 11 bases in the middle. The CDR3 sequence is 13 residues long. As to time point: week 47, end of study. Vaccination used 300 ug of mutant IDH1 20-mer peptide per dose, with topical imiquimod. The sample is drawn from a study of a mutant IDH1 vaccine in newly diagnosed glioma. Here immunoSEQ multiplex PCR was the method, and the copy in TCRdb shows in-frame clones only, minus some. The data show about 94,000 clones, 85% to 90% seen once.

Material: PBMCs, obtained from a glioma patient whose treatment included an IDH1 peptide vaccine. The receptor's source is a woman in her fifties or sixties with glioma. The gene calls are TRBV6-1 and TRBJ1-6, with TRBD1 as a possible D gene (5 bases). CDR3 nucleotide sequence: TGTGCCAGCACCGGGACGGTGAATTCACCCCTCCACTTT. Its translation is CASTGTVNSPLHF.